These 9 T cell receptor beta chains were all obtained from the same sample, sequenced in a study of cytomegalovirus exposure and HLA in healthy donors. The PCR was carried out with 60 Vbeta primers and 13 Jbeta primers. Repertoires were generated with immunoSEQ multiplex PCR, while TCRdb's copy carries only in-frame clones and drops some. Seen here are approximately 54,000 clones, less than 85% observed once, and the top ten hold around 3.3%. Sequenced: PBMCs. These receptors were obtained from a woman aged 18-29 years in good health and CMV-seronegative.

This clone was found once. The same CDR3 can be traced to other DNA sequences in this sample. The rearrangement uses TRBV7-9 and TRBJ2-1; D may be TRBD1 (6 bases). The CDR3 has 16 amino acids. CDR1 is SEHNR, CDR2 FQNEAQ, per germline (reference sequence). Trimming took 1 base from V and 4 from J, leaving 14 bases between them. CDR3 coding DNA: TGTGCCAGCAGCTTAGATCAGGGGTGGGGATACAATGAGCAGTTCTTC. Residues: CASSLDQGWGYNEQFF.

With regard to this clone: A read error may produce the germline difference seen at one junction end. CDR3 DNA: TGTGCCAGCCACTTTTCGGGGGAGGCCAACGGCCTGACTTTC. Protein product: CASHFSGEANGLTF. The V gene is TRBV28, the J gene TRBJ2-6; a weak D match, TRBD2 (6 bases). The germline V gene encodes CDR1 MDHEN and CDR2 SYDVKM. The CDR3 totals 14 residues.

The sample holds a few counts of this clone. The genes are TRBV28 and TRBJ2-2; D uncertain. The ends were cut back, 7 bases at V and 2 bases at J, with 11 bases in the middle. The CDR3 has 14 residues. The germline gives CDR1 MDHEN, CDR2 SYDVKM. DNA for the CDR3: TGTGCCAGCACCCCCGTCTACAACACCGGGGAGCTGTTTTTT. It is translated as CASTPVYNTGELFF.

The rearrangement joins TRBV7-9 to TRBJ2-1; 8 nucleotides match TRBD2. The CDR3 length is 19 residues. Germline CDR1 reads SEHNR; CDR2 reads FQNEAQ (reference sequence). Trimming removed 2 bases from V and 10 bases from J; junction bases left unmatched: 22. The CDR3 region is CASSLKWNSGIPDIREQFF. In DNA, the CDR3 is TGTGCCAGCAGCTTAAAGTGGAATAGCGGGATCCCTGATATCAGGGAGCAGTTCTTC.

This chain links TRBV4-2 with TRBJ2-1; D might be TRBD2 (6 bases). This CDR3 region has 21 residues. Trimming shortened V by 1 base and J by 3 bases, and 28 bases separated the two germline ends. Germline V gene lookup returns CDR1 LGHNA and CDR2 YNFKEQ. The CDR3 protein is CASSQAVGRRGSEKNYNEQFF. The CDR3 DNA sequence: TGTGCCAGCAGCCAAGCCGTCGGGAGACGGGGATCGGAGAAAAACTACAATGAGCAGTTCTTC.

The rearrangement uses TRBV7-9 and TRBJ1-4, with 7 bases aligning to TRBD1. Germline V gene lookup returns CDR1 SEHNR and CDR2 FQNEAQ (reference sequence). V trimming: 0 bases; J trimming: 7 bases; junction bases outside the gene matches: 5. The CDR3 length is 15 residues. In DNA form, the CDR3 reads TGTGCCAGCAGCTTAGCGGCGACAGGGAGTGAAAAACTGTTTTTT. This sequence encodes CASSLAATGSEKLFF.

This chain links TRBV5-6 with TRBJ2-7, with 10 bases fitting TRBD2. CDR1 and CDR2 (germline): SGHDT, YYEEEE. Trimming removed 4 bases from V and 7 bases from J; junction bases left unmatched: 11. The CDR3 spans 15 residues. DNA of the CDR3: TGTGCCAGCAGCCCCCGGACTAGCGGACGTACGGAGCAGTACTTC. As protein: CASSPRTSGRTEQYF. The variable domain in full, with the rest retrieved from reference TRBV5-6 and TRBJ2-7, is DAGVTQSPTHLIKTRGQQVTLRCSPKSGHDTVSWYQQALGQGPQFIFQYYEEEERQRGNFPDRFSGHQFPNYSSELNVNALLLGDSALYLCASSPRTSGRTEQYFGPGTRLTVT.

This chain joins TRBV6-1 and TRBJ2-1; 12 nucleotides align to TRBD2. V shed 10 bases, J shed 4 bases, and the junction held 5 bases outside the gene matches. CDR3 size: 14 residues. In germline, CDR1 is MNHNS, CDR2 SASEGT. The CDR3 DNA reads TGTGCCACCGGACTAGCGGGGAGGTACAATGAGCAGTTCTTC. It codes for CATGLAGRYNEQFF.

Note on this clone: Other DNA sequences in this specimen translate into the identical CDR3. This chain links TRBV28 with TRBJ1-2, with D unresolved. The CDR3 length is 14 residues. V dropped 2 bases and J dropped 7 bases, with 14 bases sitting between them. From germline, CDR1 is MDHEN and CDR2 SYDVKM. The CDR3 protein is CASSLIGPEGGYTF. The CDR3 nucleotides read TGTGCCAGCAGTTTAATCGGACCTGAGGGTGGCTACACCTTC.